Presented here are 26 T cell receptor beta chains from one specimen sequenced in a study of blood T cell repertoires in COVID-19. This table comes from immunoSEQ multiplex PCR, and its TCRdb copy is limited to in-frame clones, with some not included. The sample consists of over 400,000 clones, 70% to 90% of them appearing once. The sample comprised peripheral blood. The receptor source for this set is a woman aged 50 to 60 with COVID-19, enrolled during active disease.

V usage is TRBV5-1 and J usage is TRBJ1-1; unclear D gene. The V end was cut by 4 bases, the J end by 1 base, with 11 bases between. The CDR3 runs to 14 residues. CDR1 is SGHRS, CDR2 YFSETQ, per germline. The CDR3 DNA is TGCGCCAGCAGCCCCGAACATGAGAACACTGAAGCTTTCTTT. Amino acid sequence: CASSPEHENTEAFF.

CDR3 in DNA: TGTGCCACCAGCGCCCGTACAGGCTGGGAGACCCAGTACTTC. This encodes CATSARTGWETQYF. The chain couples TRBV15 to TRBJ2-5; a weak D match, TRBD1 (5 bases). With 5 bases removed from V and 5 bases from J, the gap between germline ends came to 15 bases. CDR1 and CDR2 from the germline V gene are LNHNV and YYDKDF (reference sequence). CDR3 size: 14 residues.

The chain is built from TRBV3-1 (or the pseudogene TRBV3-2) and TRBJ2-4, with D possibly being TRBD2 (6 bases). The germline V and J ends were trimmed by 0 bases and 1 base, with 10 bases remaining between them. The CDR3 contains 16 residues. Germline CDR1 is LGHDT and CDR2 is YNNKEL (reference sequence). The CDR3 reads CASSQDPRGAKNIQYF. The CDR3 DNA follows: TGTGCCAGCAGCCAAGATCCTCGGGGGGCCAAAAACATTCAGTACTTC.

This sequence joins TRBV4-1 and TRBJ1-4; perhaps TRBD1 as D (5 bases). Looked up from germline, CDR1 is MGHRA and CDR2 is YSYEKL. V gave up 4 bases and J gave up 6 bases, with 9 bases separating them. CDR3 size: 13 residues. The CDR3 protein is CASSLQGDEKLFF. In DNA form, the CDR3 reads TGCGCCAGCAGCCTTCAAGGGGATGAAAAACTGTTTTTT.

The rearrangement joins TRBV13 to TRBJ1-2; no clear D. V lost 0 bases and J lost 4, with 15 bases in between. The germline V gene has CDR1 PRHDT and CDR2 FYEKMQ (reference sequence). The length of the CDR3 is 16 residues. The CDR3 DNA reads as TGTGCCAGCAGCTTAGGAGGGCTCCCAACTAGCTATGGCTACACCTTC. This codes for CASSLGGLPTSYGYTF.

The V and J genes are TRBV6-1 and TRBJ2-7, with TRBD1 identical over 8 bases. Germline V gene lookup returns CDR1 MNHNS and CDR2 SASEGT. V lost 0 bases, J lost 5 bases, and 0 bases stayed unmatched. CDR3 size: 13 residues. The CDR3 DNA is TGTGCCAGCAGTGAAGCGGGACAGGACGAGCAGTACTTC. Its translation: CASSEAGQDEQYF.

This chain joins TRBV5-1 and TRBJ2-1; D is uncertain. Looked up from germline, CDR1 is SGHRS and CDR2 is YFSETQ. The CDR3 length is 15 residues. V was clipped by 3 bases and J by 0 bases, with 10 bases between them. CDR3 sequence: CASSWRMGSYNEQFF. CDR3 DNA sequence: TGCGCCAGCAGCTGGCGGATGGGCTCCTACAATGAGCAGTTCTTC.

The gene calls are TRBV6-5 and TRBJ2-7; 7 bases align to TRBD1. CDR3 length equals 13 residues. CDR1 MNHEY and CDR2 SVGAGI come from the germline V gene. The ends lost 6 bases at V and 2 bases at J; junction bases unmatched: 4. The CDR3 coding sequence is TGTGCCAGCAGCACCGGGACAGCCTACGAGCAGTACTTC. Translating gives CASSTGTAYEQYF.

J is TRBJ1-4 and V is TRBV27; D is undetermined. V shed 0 bases and J shed 10 bases, with 15 bases lying between them. CDR1 MNHEY and CDR2 SMNVEV come from the germline V gene (reference sequence). The CDR3 covers 15 residues. The CDR3 bases are TGTGCCAGCAGTTTATCCAGCTCCAAGTCGGGAAAACTGTTTTTT. Translating it yields CASSLSSSKSGKLFF.

The chain employs TRBV24-1 and TRBJ1-6, with unresolved D. CDR3 size: 16 residues. Per the germline V gene, CDR1 is KGHDR and CDR2 is SFDVKD. V dropped 9 bases and J dropped 0 bases, with 14 bases sitting between them. The CDR3 DNA reads as TGTGCCACCCGAGTCGGCGGTTCCTCCTATAATTCACCCCTCCACTTT. It is translated as CATRVGGSSYNSPLHF.

The genes are TRBV7-8 and TRBJ1-2, with D possibly matching TRBD1 (5 bases). Germline V gene lookup returns CDR1 SGHVS and CDR2 FQNEAQ. The CDR3 totals 17 residues. Trimming left V 4 bases short and J 7 bases short, with 25 bases between. Here the CDR3 reads CASSSRTRPHPLTGYTF. In DNA, the CDR3 is TGTGCCAGCAGCTCTCGGACACGGCCTCACCCACTGACTGGCTACACCTTC.

This rearrangement joins TRBV4-1 to TRBJ2-5, with a possible D match to TRBD2 (5 bases). V lost 1 base and J 4 bases, leaving 7 bases between the germline ends. CDR1 MGHRA and CDR2 YSYEKL come from the germline V gene. The CDR3 is 13 amino acids. The chain's CDR3 is CASSQVRGETQYF. In nucleotides, the CDR3 is TGCGCCAGCAGCCAAGTCCGGGGAGAGACCCAGTACTTC.

The J gene is TRBJ1-1, the V gene TRBV6-6; the D gene is possibly TRBD1 (6 bases). Germline V CDR1 and CDR2: MNHNY, SVGAGI (reference sequence). V was clipped by 4 bases and J by 7 bases, with 10 bases between them. CDR3 size: 12 residues. CDR3 residues: CASSSQGNEAFF. CDR3 nucleotide sequence: TGTGCCAGCAGTTCCCAGGGGAATGAAGCTTTCTTT.

This rearrangement joins TRBV6-5 to TRBJ2-1; D not certain. The CDR3 extends over 12 amino acids. CDR1 is MNHEY, CDR2 SVGAGI, per germline. The V end was cut by 6 bases, the J end by 8 bases, with 11 bases between. The CDR3 DNA sequence: TGTGCCAGCAGCTCACAGACGCATGAGCAGTTCTTC. Encoded protein: CASSSQTHEQFF.

V is TRBV2 and J is TRBJ2-3; D is uncertain. Trimming took 2 bases from V and 3 from J, leaving 12 bases between them. The CDR3 runs to 15 residues. Germline assignment: CDR1 SNHLY and CDR2 FYNNEI. Written as DNA, the CDR3 is TGTGCCAGCAGTGAAAGTCTCGGTGGTACAGATACGCAGTATTTT. As protein: CASSESLGGTDTQYF.

The V call is TRBV6-2 or TRBV6-3, the J call TRBJ1-5; 12 bases are shared with TRBD1. The trim removed 6 bases at V and 6 bases at J, leaving 6 bases unmatched. This CDR3 comprises 15 residues. Germline CDR1 reads MNHEY; CDR2 reads SVGEGT. The DNA of the CDR3 is TGTGCCAGCAGCTCCGGGACAGGGGGCGGTCAGCCCCAGCATTTT. Translation: CASSSGTGGGQPQHF.

This clone occurred once. The chain couples TRBV15 to TRBJ2-7; 7 nucleotides line up with TRBD1. The CDR3 consists of 15 residues. Trimming removed 0 bases from V and 1 base from J; junction bases left unmatched: 3. Germline CDR1 LNHNV, CDR2 YYDKDF (reference sequence). The CDR3 protein is CATSRDLGQSYEQYF. CDR3 nucleotide sequence: TGTGCCACCAGCAGAGATCTGGGACAGTCCTACGAGCAGTACTTC.

The chain carries TRBV4-1 and TRBJ1-6; tentative D call: TRBD1 (6 bases). The length of the CDR3 is 16 residues. Germline CDR1 reads MGHRA; CDR2 reads YSYEKL. Trimming left V 3 bases short and J 7 bases short, with 16 bases between. The chain's CDR3 is CASSHPQGDRNSPLHF. CDR3 coding DNA: TGCGCCAGCAGCCACCCACAGGGAGACCGGAATTCACCCCTCCACTTT.

This chain joins TRBV28 and TRBJ1-2; 7 bases fit TRBD1. The junction had 6 bases not matched to a gene; V was cut back by 3 bases and J by 5 bases. CDR3 size: 14 residues. The germline V gene has CDR1 MDHEN and CDR2 SYDVKM. The CDR3 spells CASSLNTGVYGYTF. In nucleotides, the CDR3 is TGTGCCAGCAGTTTGAATACAGGGGTTTATGGCTACACCTTC.

The V gene is TRBV3-1 (or the pseudogene TRBV3-2), the J gene TRBJ2-7; D not resolved. Trimming removed 1 base from V and 4 bases from J, with 11 bases in between. The CDR3 is 14 amino acids. Germline loops: CDR1 LGHDT, CDR2 YNNKEL (reference sequence). The CDR3 spells CASSQVRGSYEQYF. DNA of the CDR3: TGTGCCAGCAGCCAAGTGAGAGGCTCTTACGAGCAGTACTTC.

This chain connects TRBV6-6 to TRBJ2-2; D is perhaps TRBD1 (6 bases). With 8 bases removed from V and 2 bases from J, the gap between germline ends came to 18 bases. The CDR3 is 16 residues long. CDR1 is MNHNY and CDR2 is SVGAGI in the germline V gene (reference sequence). CDR3 in DNA: TGTGCCAGCCGTAGGGGGTCACTGACTAACACCGGGGAGCTGTTTTTT. Translation: CASRRGSLTNTGELFF.

The rearrangement joins TRBV24-1 to TRBJ1-2; D unclear. V was clipped by 3 bases and J by 4 bases, with 11 bases between them. The CDR3 length is 14 residues. Germline-derived CDR1 and CDR2 are KGHDR and SFDVKD. The CDR3 nucleotides are TGTGCCACCAGTGATACACGTATACCCTATGGCTACACCTTC. Protein sequence: CATSDTRIPYGYTF.

Of note for this clone: The sample carries other DNA sequences with the same CDR3. The chain carries TRBV6-5 and TRBJ1-1, with 7 bases aligning to TRBD1. CDR3 size: 13 residues. V shed 6 bases and J 3 bases; nucleotides not matched to a gene: 4. The germline gives CDR1 MNHEY, CDR2 SVGAGI. The DNA for the CDR3 is TGTGCCAGCAGAGGGGGCCCTCACACTGAAGCTTTCTTT. This translates into CASRGGPHTEAFF.

The gene calls are TRBV5-1 and TRBJ1-1, with 9 bases aligning to TRBD1. This CDR3 region has 15 residues. The germline V gene encodes CDR1 SGHRS and CDR2 YFSETQ. V shed 0 bases and J 7 bases; nucleotides not matched to a gene: 7. For the CDR3, the DNA is TGCGCCAGCAGCTTGGGGGACAGGGAGATTGGTGAAGCTTTCTTT. Its translation: CASSLGDREIGEAFF.

V and J are TRBV28 and TRBJ1-4, with 7 bases aligning to TRBD1. This CDR3 is built from 15 residues. V lost 8 bases to trimming and J lost 3 bases; unmatched junction nucleotides: 9. The germline gives CDR1 MDHEN, CDR2 SYDVKM. The chain's CDR3 is CASREGARSNEKLFF. The CDR3 nucleotides read TGTGCCAGCCGGGAGGGGGCGCGATCTAATGAAAAACTGTTTTTT.

The chain recombines TRBV7-2 with TRBJ1-4, with 11 bases fitting TRBD1. V lost 5 bases and J lost 9; bases outside the gene matches: 5. From germline, CDR1 is SGHTA and CDR2 FQGNSA. The CDR3 totals 14 residues. Here the CDR3 DNA reads TGTGCCAGCAGCCCGGACAGGGGGCATCAAAAACTGTTTTTT. Translation gives CASSPDRGHQKLFF. Supplemented by reference TRBV7-2 and TRBJ1-4, the full variable domain reads GAGVSQSPSNKVTEKGKDVELRCDPISGHTALYWYRQSLGQGLEFLIYFQGNSAPDKSGLPSDRFSAERTGGSVSTLTIQRTQQEDSAVYLCASSPDRGHQKLFFGSGTQLSVL.